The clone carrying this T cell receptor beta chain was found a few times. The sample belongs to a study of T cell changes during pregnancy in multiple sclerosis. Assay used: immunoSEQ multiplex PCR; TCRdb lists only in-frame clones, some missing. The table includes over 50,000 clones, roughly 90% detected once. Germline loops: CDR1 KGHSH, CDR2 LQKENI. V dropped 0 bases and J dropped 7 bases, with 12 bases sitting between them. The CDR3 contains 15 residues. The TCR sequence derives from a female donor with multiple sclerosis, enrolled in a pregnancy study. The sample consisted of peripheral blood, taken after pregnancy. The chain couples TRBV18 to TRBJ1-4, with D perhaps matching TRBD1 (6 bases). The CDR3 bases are TGTGCCAGCTCACCACCGGGGGCTGGCGGTGAAAAACTGTTTTTT. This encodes CASSPPGAGGEKLFF.